The 30 T cell receptor beta chains below come from one sample, sequenced in a study of CD8 T cells in Susac syndrome. RNA, at about 0.45 to 1 ug, was reverse transcribed with random hexamers. Using its own MiXCR run on the immunoSEQ multiplex PCR reads, TCRdb lists one record per CDR3 protein. Of about 150,000 distinct CDR3 sequences in the sample, just under 95% are singletons; the top ten hold approximately 0.18%. Sequencing was performed on CD8+ T cells from PBMCs. The receptor source for this set is a human donor with Susac syndrome.

This chain uses TRBV9 with TRBJ1-3; D call uncertain. The CDR3 spans 13 residues. Per the germline V gene, CDR1 is SGDLS and CDR2 is YYNGEE. Trimming stripped 4 bases from V and 1 base from J, with 6 bases between. The CDR3 DNA reads TGTGCCAGCAGCCTAGGTTCTGGAAACACCATATATTTT. It translates to CASSLGSGNTIYF.

The chain uses TRBV27 and TRBJ2-2; D call uncertain. Trimming removed 6 bases at V and 7 bases at J, with 9 bases between. The CDR3 runs 12 residues. Germline V CDR1 and CDR2: MNHEY, SMNVEV (reference sequence). The CDR3, as DNA: TGTGCCAGCAGCCGACTTGACGGGGAGCTGTTTTTT. The encoded protein is CASSRLDGELFF.

The chain couples TRBV15 to TRBJ2-1; D call uncertain. V was shortened by 5 bases and J by 3 bases, with 17 bases between the two germline ends. The CDR3 runs 16 residues. Germline loops: CDR1 LNHNV, CDR2 YYDKDF (reference sequence). The CDR3 protein is CATSAPQLGIYNEQFF. The CDR3, as DNA: TGTGCCACCAGCGCCCCCCAACTTGGAATCTACAATGAGCAGTTCTTC.

The chain joins TRBV27 to TRBJ1-1; D remains unclear. The ends were cut back, 4 bases at V and 1 base at J, with 10 bases in the middle. The CDR3 runs 14 residues. Germline V gene sequence: CDR1 MNHEY, CDR2 SMNVEV (reference sequence). The CDR3 spells CASSSLGGNTEAFF. CDR3 in DNA: TGTGCCAGCAGTTCACTAGGAGGGAACACTGAAGCTTTCTTT.

This rearrangement joins TRBV30 to TRBJ2-1; D is unresolved. In germline, CDR1 is GTSNPN, CDR2 SVGIG (reference sequence). CDR3 length: 11 residues. V was shortened by 4 bases and J by 6 bases, with 7 bases between the two germline ends. The chain's CDR3 is CAWNNLNEQFF. The DNA of the CDR3 is TGTGCCTGGAATAATCTCAATGAGCAGTTCTTC.

The rearrangement uses TRBV20-1 and TRBJ2-5; TRBD1 matches 7 bases. The germline CDR1 and CDR2 sequences are DFQATT and SNEGSKA (reference sequence). The CDR3 spans 14 residues. Trimming removed 6 bases from V and 2 bases from J; junction bases left unmatched: 9. As DNA, the CDR3 is TGCAGTGCCATCGGGACAGATACACAAGAGACCCAGTACTTC. Its translation: CSAIGTDTQETQYF.

The chain combines TRBV24-1 with TRBJ2-5; the match to TRBD1 covers 8 bases. This CDR3 is 15 amino acids long. The germline CDR1 and CDR2 sequences are KGHDR and SFDVKD. After removal of 4 bases from V and 3 bases from J, the junction contained 6 bases not matched to a gene. CDR3 DNA sequence: TGTGCCACCAGTGAGCCGACAGGGGCGGAAGAGACCCAGTACTTC. Translation gives CATSEPTGAEETQYF.

V gene TRBV20-1 combines with J gene TRBJ1-2; D ambiguous. V lost 6 bases and J 4 bases, leaving 15 bases between the germline ends. The CDR3 runs 13 residues. Germline CDR1 DFQATT, CDR2 SNEGSKA (reference sequence). CDR3 amino acids: CSALRRTSYGYTF. CDR3 DNA sequence: TGCAGTGCCTTACGCAGAACCAGCTATGGCTACACCTTC.

The V call is TRBV10-3, the J call TRBJ2-1; 10 bases are a match to TRBD2. Germline values: CDR1 ENHRY, CDR2 SYGVKD. V lost 3 bases to trimming and J lost 12 bases; unmatched junction nucleotides: 8. CDR3 size: 14 residues. CDR3 in amino acids: CAISEMSGRAGQFF. DNA of the CDR3: TGTGCCATCAGTGAAATGAGCGGGAGGGCGGGGCAGTTCTTC.

V gene TRBV29-1 combines with J gene TRBJ2-7; D possibly corresponds to TRBD1 (6 bases). The CDR3 contains 15 residues. The V gene lost 0 bases and the J gene lost 0 bases, with 12 bases spanning the gap. Per the germline V gene, CDR1 is SQVTM and CDR2 is ANQGSEA. The CDR3: CSVEDDRRGSYEQYF. The CDR3 DNA is TGCAGCGTTGAAGATGACAGGAGAGGCTCCTACGAGCAGTACTTC.

The chain carries TRBV27 and TRBJ2-1; 8 bases map to TRBD2. CDR1 is MNHEY and CDR2 is SMNVEV in the germline V gene (reference sequence). V lost 8 bases, J lost 4 bases, and 10 bases stayed unmatched. The CDR3 covers 15 residues. This CDR3 is CASSFAGGGYNEQFF. Here the CDR3 DNA reads TGTGCCAGCTCCTTCGCGGGAGGTGGGTACAATGAGCAGTTCTTC.

The rearrangement links TRBV5-4 to TRBJ1-1; D not certain. Germline CDR1 is SGHNT and CDR2 is YYREEE (reference sequence). With 4 bases removed from V and 4 bases from J, the gap between germline ends came to 5 bases. The CDR3 covers 11 residues. CDR3 sequence reads: CASSVSTEAFF. CDR3 nucleotides: TGTGCCAGCAGCGTGAGCACTGAAGCTTTCTTT.

This rearrangement joins TRBV5-6 to TRBJ1-1, with D possibly being TRBD1 (6 bases). V lost 0 bases to trimming and J lost 4 bases, with 10 bases between them. This CDR3 is built from 14 residues. CDR1 is SGHDT, CDR2 YYEEEE, per germline. The DNA for the CDR3 is TGTGCCAGCAGCTTGGGACAGGCGTTCACTGAAGCTTTCTTT. It codes for CASSLGQAFTEAFF.

The genes are TRBV7-9 and TRBJ2-1; 10 bases fit TRBD2. J was trimmed by 8 bases and V by 5 bases; bases with no gene match: 9. The CDR3 consists of 15 residues. Germline V gene lookup returns CDR1 SEHNR and CDR2 FQNEAQ (reference sequence). CDR3 protein: CASSPLAGGRDEQFF. CDR3 bases: TGTGCCAGCAGCCCCTTAGCGGGAGGCCGGGATGAGCAGTTCTTC.

Turning to this clonotype: Compared with germline, one end of the junction differs, possibly owing to a read error. The chain links TRBV13 to TRBJ1-1; no reliable D call. The CDR3 has 13 amino acids. Germline V gene data show CDR1 as PRHDT and CDR2 as FYEKMQ (reference sequence). The CDR3 here is CASSVGRSTEAFF. CDR3 nucleotide sequence: TGTGCCAGCAGCGTAGGACGGAGCACTGAAGCTTTCTTT.

The chain joins TRBV4-1 to TRBJ2-7, with D possibly matching TRBD2 (6 bases). CDR1 is MGHRA, CDR2 YSYEKL, per germline. The CDR3 is made up of 16 amino acids. Deletions cut 4 bases from V and 0 bases from J, with 16 bases between. As DNA, the CDR3 is TGCGCCAGCAGCCTCTCCGGGACTTGGAGCTCCTACGAGCAGTACTTC. Amino acid sequence: CASSLSGTWSSYEQYF.

The genes are TRBV27 and TRBJ2-7; TRBD1 agrees at 8 bases. The germline CDR1 and CDR2 sequences are MNHEY and SMNVEV (reference sequence). With V trimmed by 6 bases and J by 3 bases, 10 bases remained unmatched. The CDR3 consists of 15 residues. CDR3 sequence: CASRFTGGTIYEQYF. The CDR3 DNA sequence: TGTGCCAGCAGGTTCACAGGGGGTACGATCTACGAGCAGTACTTC.

CDR3 nucleotide sequence: TGTGCCAGCAGCCCTCAACATGCGGCTAACAGGGTACCCTACGAGCAGTACTTC. Protein: CASSPQHAANRVPYEQYF. The gene calls are TRBV7-9 and TRBJ2-7; possible D gene TRBD1, 6 bases. V lost 5 bases to trimming and J lost 2 bases, with 25 bases between them. The CDR3 totals 18 residues. CDR1 SEHNR and CDR2 FQNEAQ come from the germline V gene (reference sequence).

The chain links TRBV7-8 to TRBJ2-1, with 8 bases aligning to TRBD1. Unmatched junction bases numbered 5, after V lost 5 bases and J lost 5 bases. This CDR3 region has 14 residues. Germline V gene lookup returns CDR1 SGHVS and CDR2 FQNEAQ. For the CDR3, the DNA is TGTGCCAGCAGCCCAGGGGGCGCGGACAATGAGCAGTTCTTC. Amino acid sequence: CASSPGGADNEQFF.

The V call is TRBV11-2, the J call TRBJ2-1; 12 bases line up with TRBD1. The CDR3 has 15 residues. V dropped 5 bases and J dropped 6; count of bases not matched to a gene: 5. Germline-derived CDR1 and CDR2 are SGHAT and FQNNGV. This CDR3 is CASSLGTGGRNEQFF. The CDR3, as DNA: TGTGCCAGCAGCCTGGGGACAGGGGGCCGCAATGAGCAGTTCTTC.

This rearrangement joins TRBV27 to TRBJ2-3; TRBD1 might be the D (6 bases). CDR3 length equals 15 residues. Germline-derived CDR1 and CDR2 are MNHEY and SMNVEV (reference sequence). Between the trimmed V and J ends, which lost 5 bases and 0 bases, there was a span of 12 bases. This chain's CDR3 is CASSPEQGSTDTQYF. DNA for the CDR3: TGTGCCAGCAGTCCAGAACAGGGTAGCACAGATACGCAGTATTTT.

The rearrangement joins TRBV15 to TRBJ2-3; TRBD1 agrees at 8 bases. Germline-derived CDR1 and CDR2 are LNHNV and YYDKDF (reference sequence). This CDR3 has 16 amino acids. The ends lost 4 bases at V and 1 base at J; junction bases unmatched: 7. Here the CDR3 DNA reads TGTGCCACCAGCATATCCCAGGGGGCCCGCACAGATACGCAGTATTTT. It specifies CATSISQGARTDTQYF. The full variable domain, its missing parts supplied by reference TRBV15 and TRBJ2-3, is DAMVIQNPRYQVTQFGKPVTLSCSQTLNHNVMYWYQQKSSQAPKLLFHYYDKDFNNEADTPDNFQSRRPNTSFCFLDIRSPGLGDTAMYLCATSISQGARTDTQYFGPGTRLTVL.

The chain links TRBV11-1 to TRBJ2-3; D is perhaps TRBD2 (5 bases). In germline, CDR1 is SGHAT, CDR2 FQDESV (reference sequence). Trimming took 4 bases from V and 7 from J, leaving 12 bases between them. The CDR3 is 13 residues long. In DNA form, the CDR3 reads TGTGCCAGCAGCTATGCCGAGGGAAATACGCAGTATTTT. Its protein product is CASSYAEGNTQYF.

The genes are TRBV11-2 and TRBJ2-2; 7 nucleotides agree with TRBD1. The CDR3 loop spans 13 amino acids. V lost 11 bases and J lost 8; bases outside the gene matches: 11. Germline V gene data show CDR1 as SGHAT and CDR2 as FQNNGV. CDR3 sequence (DNA): TGTGCCGGACAGGAGTCCTCCCCGGGGGAGCTGTTTTTT. Translated: CAGQESSPGELFF.

In DNA form, the CDR3 reads TGTGCCAGCAGCCCGACACTAGCGGACGCCTTCCAAGAGACCCAGTACTTC. Amino acids: CASSPTLADAFQETQYF. The rearrangement links TRBV3-1 to TRBJ2-5; 8 positions agree with TRBD2. V lost 4 bases to trimming and J lost 1 base; unmatched junction nucleotides: 11. Germline V lookup: CDR1 LGHDT, CDR2 YNNKEL (reference sequence). The CDR3 extends over 17 amino acids.

The V and J genes are TRBV6-1 and TRBJ2-6; tentative D call: TRBD1 (5 bases). Germline V gene data show CDR1 as MNHNS and CDR2 as SASEGT. V dropped 6 bases and J dropped 0 bases, with 12 bases sitting between them. There are 16 residues in the CDR3. For the CDR3, the DNA is TGTGCCAGCAGGGGATGGACAAACTCTGGGGCCAACGTCCTGACTTTC. This gives the protein CASRGWTNSGANVLTF.

V gene TRBV7-9 combines with J gene TRBJ1-2; weak D call: TRBD1 (6 bases). Germline V gene lookup returns CDR1 SEHNR and CDR2 FQNEAQ (reference sequence). CDR3 size: 12 residues. V was pared by 7 bases and J by 5 bases, with 11 bases between. The CDR3 loop is CASNRGGYGYTF. CDR3 coding DNA: TGTGCCAGCAACAGAGGGGGATATGGCTACACCTTC. Complete variable domain (other parts from reference TRBV7-9 and TRBJ1-2): DTGVSQNPRHKITKRGQNVTFRCDPISEHNRLYWYRQTLGQGPEFLTYFQNEAQLEKSRLLSDRFSAERPKGSFSTLEIQRTEQGDSAMYLCASNRGGYGYTFGSGTRLTVV.

The CDR3 nucleotides are TGTGCCAGCAGTTTTGTGTCAGGGGGCACTGAAGCTTTCTTT. Its protein product is CASSFVSGGTEAFF. This rearrangement joins TRBV28 to TRBJ1-1; 7 bases are a match to TRBD1. CDR1 is MDHEN, CDR2 SYDVKM, per germline. The CDR3 is 14 residues long. V lost 3 bases to trimming and J lost 4 bases; unmatched junction nucleotides: 5.

The J gene is TRBJ2-1, the V gene TRBV4-1; 10 bases map to TRBD2. The CDR3 covers 16 residues. J gave up 9 bases and V 4 bases, and 12 bases lay outside the gene matches. Per germline, CDR1 MGHRA and CDR2 YSYEKL. The CDR3 spells CASSPVRLAGVGEQFF. Written as DNA, the CDR3 is TGCGCCAGCAGCCCCGTCCGGCTAGCGGGAGTTGGTGAGCAGTTCTTC.

The gene calls are TRBV7-9 and TRBJ2-2; 7 bases line up with TRBD1. This CDR3 region has 17 residues. The germline V gene has CDR1 SEHNR and CDR2 FQNEAQ (reference sequence). The J segment lost 0 bases and the V segment lost 1 base, leaving 5 bases of the junction unmatched. CDR3 coding DNA: TGTGCCAGCAGCTTAGAAGCCGGGACAGCGAACACCGGGGAGCTGTTTTTT. Its protein product is CASSLEAGTANTGELFF.